This T cell receptor (beta chain) is from a study of human T cells and chemical hapten exposure. Study observations and caveats: Expanded TCRs clustered into significantly more large CDR3 similarity groups than controls, the analysis revealed.

There are 19 residues in the CDR3. Trimming removed 4 bases from V and 0 bases from J, with 22 bases in between. CDR1 and CDR2 (germline): MDHEN, SYDVKM. TCRdb reprocessed the RACE reads with MiXCR, giving one entry per CDR3 protein. The profile shows some 250,000 distinct CDR3 sequences, roughly 7.4% of them singletons. The sample's time point: pre-sensitization, week 0. Specified treatment: therapeutic diphenylcyclopropenone sensitization with weekly scalp DPC. As for this clonotype: Its target is not known.

This TCR was sampled from a young man with alopecia areata. Some clones in this sample may be carry-over from other donors' samples. This sample comprised whole blood, obtained in connection with sensitization to the hapten diphenylcyclopropenone (DPC). The chain carries TRBV28 and TRBJ2-1, with no clear D. The CDR3 DNA reads as TGTGCCAGCAGTTCAAGGGTAATGAGCCAGAGAATCTCCTACAATGAGCAGTTCTTC. This encodes CASSSRVMSQRISYNEQFF. Supplemented by reference TRBV28 and TRBJ2-1, the full variable domain reads DVKVTQSSRYLVKRTGEKVFLECVQDMDHENMFWYRQDPGLGLRLIYFSYDVKMKEKGDIPEGYSVSREKKERFSLILESASTNQTSMYLCASSSRVMSQRISYNEQFFGPGTRLTVL.